This TCR beta chain was identified during a study of CD8+ T cells in alopecia areata. Note on this clone: Other DNA sequences of this sample code for an identical CDR3.

The sequencing template was cDNA reverse transcribed from extracted RNA. Only in-frame clones appear in the TCRdb table, and some are missing; sequencing was by immunoSEQ multiplex PCR. Among roughly 180,000 clones listed, roughly 46% were seen once. The V gene's germline CDR1 is SGHRS and CDR2 YFSETQ. Trimming cost V 1 base and J 1 base; bases outside gene matches: 1. The CDR3 length is 14 residues. Treatment reported: oral pan-JAK inhibitor, 5-10 mg twice daily. This TCR was recovered from a human donor with alopecia areata. Sequencing used CD8+ T cells sorted from blood, obtained at roughly week 52, from a patient treated with tofacitinib. The gene calls are TRBV5-1 and TRBJ2-7; 8 bases map to TRBD1. This CDR3 reads CASSLQGASYEQYF. The CDR3, as DNA: TGCGCCAGCAGCTTGCAGGGGGCGTCCTACGAGCAGTACTTC.